The 15 T cell receptor beta chains presented below share a single source sample, sequenced in a study of blood T cell repertoires in COVID-19. Repertoires were generated with immunoSEQ multiplex PCR, while TCRdb's copy carries only in-frame clones and drops some. The sample lists roughly 200,000 clones; about four fifths were seen once. Sequencing was performed on PBMCs or T cells enriched from blood (not recorded which). The origin of the receptors is a man aged 35 to 55 who had recovered from COVID-19.

V gene TRBV25-1 combines with J gene TRBJ2-2; 9 nucleotides agree with TRBD1. The junction had 6 bases not matched to a gene; V was cut back by 2 bases and J by 5 bases. The CDR3 extends over 16 amino acids. CDR1 is MGHDK and CDR2 is SYGVNS in the germline V gene. The CDR3 DNA follows: TGTGCCAGCAGTGAAATGCGGGGACAGGGAACCGGGGAGCTGTTTTTT. Protein: CASSEMRGQGTGELFF.

The chain links TRBV4-3 to TRBJ1-2; D not resolved. The CDR3 spans 14 residues. Germline V gives CDR1 LGHNA, CDR2 YSLEER. Trimming shortened V by 0 bases and J by 5 bases, and 10 bases separated the two germline ends. In DNA form, the CDR3 reads TGCGCCAGCAGCCAAGATACAGCTGCGTATGGCTACACCTTC. Translating it yields CASSQDTAAYGYTF.

J is TRBJ1-1 and V is TRBV29-1, with D uncertain. Per the germline V gene, CDR1 is SQVTM and CDR2 is ANQGSEA. The CDR3 contains 11 residues. The ends were cut back, 4 bases at V and 9 bases at J, with 12 bases in the middle. The CDR3 DNA reads TGCAGCGTTGCCAATCCTAGACAAGCTTTCTTT. Protein sequence: CSVANPRQAFF.

The chain carries TRBV4-2 and TRBJ2-2; D might be TRBD2 (6 bases). Trimming pared 0 bases from V and 6 bases from J, leaving 20 bases between. Germline V gives CDR1 LGHNA, CDR2 YNFKEQ. The CDR3 extends over 18 amino acids. CDR3 coding DNA: TGTGCCAGCAGCCAAGATCCGGCGGGACCCCTTAGGCCCGGGGAGCTGTTTTTT. Its translation is CASSQDPAGPLRPGELFF.

This clone was observed a handful of times. The rearrangement links TRBV11-2 to TRBJ1-1; D unresolved. Germline assignment: CDR1 SGHAT and CDR2 FQNNGV. This CDR3 contains 13 residues. Trimming shortened V by 5 bases and J by 6 bases, and 13 bases separated the two germline ends. The CDR3 region is CASSPYRGAEAFF. The CDR3 DNA reads TGTGCCAGCAGCCCCTATCGGGGAGCTGAAGCTTTCTTT.

This sequence joins TRBV5-4 and TRBJ2-7, with 11 bases identical to TRBD2. The V and J ends lost 0 bases and 1 base, in that order; junction bases with no gene match: 3. The CDR3 has 16 amino acids. CDR1 is SGHNT and CDR2 is YYREEE in the germline V gene (reference sequence). The CDR3 sequence is CASSLGGTSGSYEQYV. The DNA for the CDR3 is TGTGCCAGCAGCTTGGGTGGGACTAGCGGATCCTACGAGCAGTACGTC.

V is TRBV3-1 (or the pseudogene TRBV3-2) and J is TRBJ2-7; tentative D call: TRBD1 (5 bases). V lost 5 bases and J 4 bases, leaving 15 bases between the germline ends. The CDR3 consists of 14 residues. CDR1 is LGHDT, CDR2 YNNKEL, per germline (reference sequence). The CDR3 DNA reads as TGTGCCAGCAGCAAGGGGTCAGGCAAGTACGAGCAGTACTTC. Translated: CASSKGSGKYEQYF.

J is TRBJ1-5 and V is TRBV7-2, with TRBD1 matching over 7 bases. The V gene end was trimmed by 7 bases and the J gene end by 9 bases; junction bases not matched to a gene: 12. This CDR3 spans 14 amino acids. CDR1 is SGHTA and CDR2 is FQGNSA in the germline V gene. For the CDR3, the DNA is TGTGCCAGCACTCAAGACAGGGCCTCAGGGCCCCAGCATTTT. It encodes CASTQDRASGPQHF.

This chain's CDR3 is CASSQGEAGYEQYV. The CDR3, as DNA: TGTGCCAGCAGCCAAGGAGAAGCGGGTTACGAGCAGTACGTC. The chain uses TRBV3-1 (or the pseudogene TRBV3-2) and TRBJ2-7, with D perhaps matching TRBD2 (6 bases). V was shortened by 1 base and J by 4 bases, with 11 bases between the two germline ends. CDR3 length: 14 amino acids. Germline-derived CDR1 and CDR2 are LGHDT and YNNKEL (reference sequence).

The rearrangement joins TRBV7-2 to TRBJ2-3, with 12 bases lining up with TRBD2. This CDR3 region has 14 residues. Germline V gene sequence: CDR1 SGHTA, CDR2 FQGNSA. The junction had 4 bases not matched to a gene; V was cut back by 5 bases and J by 7 bases. The CDR3 loop reads CASSVTSGRNTQYF. In DNA form, the CDR3 reads TGTGCCAGCAGCGTAACTAGCGGGAGGAATACGCAGTATTTT.

The chain recombines TRBV18 with TRBJ2-5, with 11 bases lining up with TRBD2. J gave up 3 bases and V 1 base, and 10 bases lay outside the gene matches. The CDR3 covers 18 residues. Looked up from germline, CDR1 is KGHSH and CDR2 is LQKENI. CDR3 coding DNA: TGTGCCAGCTCACCACGGATCAAGACTAGCGGGGTGGAAGAGACCCAGTACTTC. It yields the protein CASSPRIKTSGVEETQYF.

V usage is TRBV2 and J usage is TRBJ2-7; 12 bases align to TRBD2. V lost 6 bases, J lost 3 bases, and 6 bases stayed unmatched. CDR3 length: 15 amino acids. The germline V gene encodes CDR1 SNHLY and CDR2 FYNNEI. This chain's CDR3 is CASSLTSGSGYEQYV. The CDR3 coding sequence is TGTGCCAGCAGCCTGACTAGCGGGAGCGGCTACGAGCAGTACGTC.

V is TRBV24-1 and J is TRBJ2-1; 10 bases line up with TRBD1. From germline, CDR1 is KGHDR and CDR2 SFDVKD. The CDR3 is 16 amino acids. The J segment lost 5 bases and the V segment lost 3 bases, leaving 6 bases of the junction unmatched. CDR3 bases: TGTGCCACCAGTGATGCCGGGACAGGGGAGGACAATGAGCAGTTCTTC. The encoded protein is CATSDAGTGEDNEQFF.

The chain has TRBV4-1 and TRBJ2-5; maybe TRBD1 (6 bases). CDR3 length: 15 amino acids. CDR1 is MGHRA and CDR2 is YSYEKL in the germline V gene. V shed 1 base and J shed 5 bases, with 14 bases lying between them. The CDR3 DNA reads TGCGCCAGCAGCCAAGGTTTCAGGGGCGCGGAGACCCAGTACTTC. This codes for CASSQGFRGAETQYF.

This chain connects TRBV18 to TRBJ1-2; tentatively, D is TRBD1 (5 bases). CDR1 is KGHSH and CDR2 is LQKENI in the germline V gene. This CDR3 contains 15 residues. The V end was cut by 6 bases, the J end by 3 bases, with 17 bases between. The CDR3 bases are TGTGCCAGCTCTCCCCGGGCAGGGTATCACTATGGCTACACCTTC. As protein: CASSPRAGYHYGYTF.